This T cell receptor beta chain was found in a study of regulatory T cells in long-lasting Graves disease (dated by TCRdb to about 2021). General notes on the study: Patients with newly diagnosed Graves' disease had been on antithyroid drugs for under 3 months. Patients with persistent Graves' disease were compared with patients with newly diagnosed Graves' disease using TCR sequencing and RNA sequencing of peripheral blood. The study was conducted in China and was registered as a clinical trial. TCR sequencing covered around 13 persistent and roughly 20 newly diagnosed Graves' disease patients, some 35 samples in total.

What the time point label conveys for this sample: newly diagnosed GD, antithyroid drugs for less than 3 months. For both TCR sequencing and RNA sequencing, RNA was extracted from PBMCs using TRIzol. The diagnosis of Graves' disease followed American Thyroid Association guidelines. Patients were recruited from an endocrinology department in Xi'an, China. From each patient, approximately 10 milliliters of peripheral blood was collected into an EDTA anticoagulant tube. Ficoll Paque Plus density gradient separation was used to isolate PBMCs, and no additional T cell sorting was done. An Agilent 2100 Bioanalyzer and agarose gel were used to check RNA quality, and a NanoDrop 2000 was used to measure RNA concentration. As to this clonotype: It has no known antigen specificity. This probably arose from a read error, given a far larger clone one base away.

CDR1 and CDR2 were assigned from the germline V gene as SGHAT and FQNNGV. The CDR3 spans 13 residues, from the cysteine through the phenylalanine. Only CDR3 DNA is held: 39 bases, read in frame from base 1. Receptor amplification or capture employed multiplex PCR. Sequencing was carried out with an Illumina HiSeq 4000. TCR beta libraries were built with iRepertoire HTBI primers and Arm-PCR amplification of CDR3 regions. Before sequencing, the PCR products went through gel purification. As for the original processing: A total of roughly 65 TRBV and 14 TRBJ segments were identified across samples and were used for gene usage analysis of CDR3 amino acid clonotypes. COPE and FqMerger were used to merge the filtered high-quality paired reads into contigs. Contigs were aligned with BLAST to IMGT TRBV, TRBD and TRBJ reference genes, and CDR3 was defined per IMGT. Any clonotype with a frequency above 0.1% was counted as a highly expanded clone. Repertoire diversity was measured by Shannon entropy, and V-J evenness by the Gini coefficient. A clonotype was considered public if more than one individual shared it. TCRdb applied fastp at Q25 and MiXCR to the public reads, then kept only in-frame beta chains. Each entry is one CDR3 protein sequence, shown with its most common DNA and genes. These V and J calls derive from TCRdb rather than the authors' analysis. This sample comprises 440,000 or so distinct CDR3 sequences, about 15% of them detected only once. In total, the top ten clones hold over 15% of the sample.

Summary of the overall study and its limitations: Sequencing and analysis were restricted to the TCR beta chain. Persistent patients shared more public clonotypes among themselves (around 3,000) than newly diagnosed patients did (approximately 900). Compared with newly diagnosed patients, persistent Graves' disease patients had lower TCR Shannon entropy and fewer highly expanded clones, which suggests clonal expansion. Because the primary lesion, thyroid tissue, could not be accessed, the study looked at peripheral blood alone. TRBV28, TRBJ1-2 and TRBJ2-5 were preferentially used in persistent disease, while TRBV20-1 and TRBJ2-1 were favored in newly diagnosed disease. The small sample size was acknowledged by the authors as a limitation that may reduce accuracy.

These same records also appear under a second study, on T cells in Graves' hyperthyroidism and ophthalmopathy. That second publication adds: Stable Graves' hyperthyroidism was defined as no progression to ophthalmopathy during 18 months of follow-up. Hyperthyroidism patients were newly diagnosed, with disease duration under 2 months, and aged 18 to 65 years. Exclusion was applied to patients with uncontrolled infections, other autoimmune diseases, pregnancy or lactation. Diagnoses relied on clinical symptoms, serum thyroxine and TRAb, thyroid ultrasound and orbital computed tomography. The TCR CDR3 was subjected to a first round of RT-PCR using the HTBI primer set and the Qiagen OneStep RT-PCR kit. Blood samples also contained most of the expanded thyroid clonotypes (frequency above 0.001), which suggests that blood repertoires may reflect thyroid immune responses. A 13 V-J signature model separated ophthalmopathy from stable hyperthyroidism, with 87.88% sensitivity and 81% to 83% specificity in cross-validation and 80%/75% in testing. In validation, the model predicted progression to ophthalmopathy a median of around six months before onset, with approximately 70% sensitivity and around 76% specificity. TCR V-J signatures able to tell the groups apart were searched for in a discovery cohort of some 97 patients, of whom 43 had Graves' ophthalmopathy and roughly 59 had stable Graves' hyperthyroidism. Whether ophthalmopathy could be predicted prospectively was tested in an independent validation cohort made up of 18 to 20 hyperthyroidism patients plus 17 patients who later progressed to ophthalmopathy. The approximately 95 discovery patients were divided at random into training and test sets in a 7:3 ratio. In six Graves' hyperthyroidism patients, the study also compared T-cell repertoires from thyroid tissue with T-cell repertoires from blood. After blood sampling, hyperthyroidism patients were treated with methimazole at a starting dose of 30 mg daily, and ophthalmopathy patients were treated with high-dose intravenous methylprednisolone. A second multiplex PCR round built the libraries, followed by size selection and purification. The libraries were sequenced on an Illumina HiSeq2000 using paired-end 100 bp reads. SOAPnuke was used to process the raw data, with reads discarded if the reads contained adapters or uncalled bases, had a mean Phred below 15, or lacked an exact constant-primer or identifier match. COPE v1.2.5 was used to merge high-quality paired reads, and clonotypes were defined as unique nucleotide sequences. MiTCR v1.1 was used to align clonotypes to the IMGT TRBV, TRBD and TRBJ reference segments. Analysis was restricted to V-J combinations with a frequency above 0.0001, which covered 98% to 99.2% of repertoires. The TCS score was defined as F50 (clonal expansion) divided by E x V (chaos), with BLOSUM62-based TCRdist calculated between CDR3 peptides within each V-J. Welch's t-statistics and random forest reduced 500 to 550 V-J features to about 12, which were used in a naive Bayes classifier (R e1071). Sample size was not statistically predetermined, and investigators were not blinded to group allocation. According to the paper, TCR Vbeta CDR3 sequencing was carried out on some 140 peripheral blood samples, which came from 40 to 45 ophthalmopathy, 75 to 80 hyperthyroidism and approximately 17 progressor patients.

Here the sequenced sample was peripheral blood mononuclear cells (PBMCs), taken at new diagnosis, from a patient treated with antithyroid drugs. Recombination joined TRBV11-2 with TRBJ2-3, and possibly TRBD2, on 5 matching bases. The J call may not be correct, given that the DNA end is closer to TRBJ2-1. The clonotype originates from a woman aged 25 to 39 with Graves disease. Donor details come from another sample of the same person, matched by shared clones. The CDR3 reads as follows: CASSLRGIHEQFF. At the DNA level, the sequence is TGTGCCAGCAGCTTACGGGGAATCCACGAGCAGTTCTTC.